This record looks at one T cell receptor beta chain sequence and its context. Its antigen is unknown. Trimming removed 3 bases at V and 3 bases at J, with 15 bases between. This CDR3 has 16 residues. Per germline, CDR1 MNHEY and CDR2 SMNVEV (reference sequence). The record originates from a study of shared clonotypes between healthy human individuals. Study observations and caveats: It was expected that sequencing depth would affect clonotype sharing among donors. The represented genetic and exposure-history diversity was limited by the small number of donors.

This table comes from immunoSEQ multiplex PCR, and its TCRdb copy is limited to in-frame clones, with some not included. The data show roughly 2.1 million clones, about 93% seen once. Cells designated naive CD8 were CD45RO-negative and were positively selected for CCR7, with terminally differentiated effector memory CD45RA+ cells excluded. Specimen: naive CD8+ T cells from PBMCs. The gene calls are TRBV27 and TRBJ2-1; TRBD1 might be the D (5 bases). The source of this sequence is a man between 18 and 29 years old in good health. Some clones in this sample may be carry-over from other donors' samples. The DNA for the CDR3 is TGTGCCAGCAGTTTGATGGGCGCAGGGCGCTACAATGAGCAGTTCTTC. It yields the protein CASSLMGAGRYNEQFF.